This T cell receptor (beta chain) was identified during a study of blood T cell repertoires in COVID-19. Study-wide background: Both acute and convalescent COVID-19 samples were obtained from the United States, Italy and Spain. T cells, B-cell-depleted T cells, or PBMCs provided the cDNA or gDNA that served as material.

Original data processing: Amplified reference gene primers provided the basis for estimating nucleated cell counts. Using immunoSEQ multiplex PCR, the repertoire was profiled, and TCRdb retains in-frame clones only, with some absent. The DNA was the basis for D and trimming; V, J and clone size are from that table. The table includes almost 300,000 clones, around nine tenths detected once. Sequencing used peripheral blood. The sequence was collected from a man between 65 and 85 years old with acute or convalescent COVID-19.

DNA of the CDR3: TGTGCCAGCAGCAAAGCCCTTCGGTCATACAGGGGAACACCGTGGTATGAGCAGTTCTTC. Protein: CASSKALRSYRGTPWYEQFF. The chain links TRBV21-1 to TRBJ2-1; the table's D call of TRBD1 was not tested on the DNA. TRBV21-1 is a pseudogene locus. The CDR3 runs 20 residues.